This T cell receptor beta chain was retrieved from a study of T cells expressing NK-cell markers. Regarding the study as a whole: There were several donors in whom these clonotypes also led the CD3+CD56-NKG2C+ fraction. In five to seven donors, dominant CD3+CD56+NKG2C+ clonotypes ranked among the top 10 CD8+ clonotypes. Questions lingered over whether expanded NKG2C+ T cell clones were HCMV-specific.

It was by 5'RACE template switching with UMIs that TCR beta cDNA was made. TCRdb reprocessed the 5' RACE reads, keeping one entry per CDR3 protein, no DNA. This sample's clone table lists 400,000 to 450,000 distinct CDR3 sequences. Looked up from germline, CDR1 is WNHNN and CDR2 is SYGVQD (reference sequence). The CDR3 is 14 residues long. As concerns this clonotype: Its antigen is not known.

The source material was blood T cells: a sorted CD56 or NKG2C T cell subset, CD4+ or CD8+ T cells, or bulk PBMC T cells (not recorded which). This clonotype was sampled from a woman aged 18 to 75 in good health. The rearrangement uses TRBV10-1 and TRBJ2-5. The CDR3 loop reads CASSDLDGKETQYF.